This entry concerns a single TCR beta chain. Per the study methods: For nucleated cells, counts were estimated from reference gene primer amplification. This table comes from immunoSEQ multiplex PCR, and its TCRdb copy is limited to in-frame clones, with some not included. That table furnishes V, J and clone size, whereas the DNA furnished D and trimming. The sample shows 180,000 or so clones, around 85% of them seen only once. The record originates from a study of blood T cell repertoires in COVID-19. Germline values: CDR1 LNHDA, CDR2 SQIVND (reference sequence). The CDR3 has 19 residues. Unmatched junction bases numbered 16, after V lost 5 bases and J lost 2 bases.

The V and J genes are TRBV19 and TRBJ2-1, with 9 bases identical to TRBD2. This TCR was sampled from an older woman with acute or convalescent COVID-19. The source material was peripheral blood. The CDR3 here is CASSPGLAGERSPYNEQFF. Written as DNA, the CDR3 is TGTGCCAGTAGTCCGGGTTTAGCGGGAGAGAGGAGCCCCTACAATGAGCAGTTCTTC. The whole variable domain, filled in from reference TRBV19 and TRBJ2-1, reads DGGITQSPKYLFRKEGQNVTLSCEQNLNHDAMYWYRQDPGQGLRLIYYSQIVNDFQKGDIAEGYSVSREKKESFPLTVTSAQKNPTAFYLCASSPGLAGERSPYNEQFFGPGTRLTVL.